This record concerns one T cell receptor beta chain sequence. What it binds is unknown. This specimen belongs to a study of CXCR3-negative and CXCR3-positive naive CD8 T cells. Study-wide results and limits: Hydrophobicity was higher for TRB CDR3s found in CXCR3-positive naive cells than in CXCR3-negative naive cells.

Germline lookup yields CDR1 SGHDT and CDR2 YYEEEE. CDR3 size: 14 residues. cDNA libraries for TRB were generated by 5' RACE incorporating UMI labels. TCRdb re-called the 5' RACE reads and catalogs CDR3 proteins one per entry, DNA excluded. Here the sample table reports about 63,000 distinct CDR3 sequences. The specimen was naive CXCR3+ CD8+ T cells from blood. Stated subset: CD45RO-CCR7+CD27+CD95- naive CD8+ T cells expressing CXCR3 (TNR3+). This TCR was recovered from a human donor in good health. Some clones in this sample may be carry-over from other donors' samples. The V and J genes are TRBV5-6 and TRBJ2-1; TCRdb reports TRBD1, a call that lacks DNA to check it against. The CDR3 protein is CASSLGNDRHEQFF.